This T cell receptor (beta chain) was retrieved from a study of blood T cell repertoires in COVID-19. Study context: The samples span acute and convalescent COVID-19 from the United States, Italy and Spain. The cDNA or gDNA used as material had been derived from T cells, B-cell-depleted T cells, or PBMCs.

Germline V lookup: CDR1 MNHNS, CDR2 SASEGT. Trimming removed 4 bases from V and 5 bases from J; junction bases left unmatched: 7. The CDR3 spans 15 residues. In the authors' workflow: Cell counts per sample came from amplifying reference gene primers. Profiled with immunoSEQ multiplex PCR; TCRdb holds only in-frame clones, not every one. V, J and clone size reflect that table, while D and trimming were determined from the DNA. This sample has about 120,000 clones; 85% occur once, and the top ten carry roughly a quarter. This TCR came from a woman of 80 years or more with acute or convalescent COVID-19. The chain recombines TRBV6-1 with TRBJ2-3; 9 nucleotides line up with TRBD2. Input material: peripheral blood. The CDR3 loop is CASSVAGALGDTQYF. DNA of the CDR3: TGTGCCAGCAGTGTAGCGGGGGCCCTTGGAGATACGCAGTATTTT.